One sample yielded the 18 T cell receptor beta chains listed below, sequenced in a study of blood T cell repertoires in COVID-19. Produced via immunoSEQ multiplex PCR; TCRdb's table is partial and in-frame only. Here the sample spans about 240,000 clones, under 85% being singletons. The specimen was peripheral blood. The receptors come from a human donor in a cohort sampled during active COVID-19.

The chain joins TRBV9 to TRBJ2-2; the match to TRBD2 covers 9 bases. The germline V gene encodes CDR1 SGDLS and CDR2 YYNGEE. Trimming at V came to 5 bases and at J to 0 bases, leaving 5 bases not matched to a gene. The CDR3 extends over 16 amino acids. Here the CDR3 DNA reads TGTGCCAGCAGGAGGGGACTAGCTGCGAACACCGGGGAGCTGTTTTTT. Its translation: CASRRGLAANTGELFF.

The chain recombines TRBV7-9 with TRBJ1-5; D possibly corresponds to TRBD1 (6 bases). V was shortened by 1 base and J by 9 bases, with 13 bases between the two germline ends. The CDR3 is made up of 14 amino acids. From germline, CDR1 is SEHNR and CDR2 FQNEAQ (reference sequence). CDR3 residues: CASSLEGEFRPQHF. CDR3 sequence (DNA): TGTGCCAGCAGCTTAGAGGGGGAGTTCCGGCCCCAGCATTTT.

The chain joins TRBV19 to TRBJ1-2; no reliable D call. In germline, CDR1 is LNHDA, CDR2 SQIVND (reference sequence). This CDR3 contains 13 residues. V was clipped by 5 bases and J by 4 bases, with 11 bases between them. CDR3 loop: CASSQAQFYGYTF. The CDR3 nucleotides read TGTGCCAGTAGTCAAGCGCAATTCTATGGCTACACCTTC.

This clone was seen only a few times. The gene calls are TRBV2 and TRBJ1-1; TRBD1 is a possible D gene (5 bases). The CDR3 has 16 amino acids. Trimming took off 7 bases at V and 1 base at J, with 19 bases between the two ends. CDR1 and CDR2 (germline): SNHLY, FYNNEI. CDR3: CASTGTPLVGNTEAFF. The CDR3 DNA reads TGTGCCAGCACGGGGACTCCTCTCGTCGGGAACACTGAAGCTTTCTTT. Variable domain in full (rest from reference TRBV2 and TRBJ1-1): EPEVTQTPSHQVTQMGQEVILRCVPISNHLYFYWYRQILGQKVEFLVSFYNNEISEKSEIFDDQFSVERPDGSNFTLKIRSTKLEDSAMYFCASTGTPLVGNTEAFFGQGTRLTVV.

Here the CDR3 DNA reads TGCGCCAGCAGCCAAGTCCTCGCCCCGGGACAAGGTCAGCCCCAGCATTTT. Translated, it gives CASSQVLAPGQGQPQHF. The genes are TRBV4-1 and TRBJ1-5, with a weak D call TRBD1 (6 bases). Per the germline V gene, CDR1 is MGHRA and CDR2 is YSYEKL. The CDR3 loop spans 17 amino acids. With 1 base removed from V and 6 bases from J, the gap between germline ends came to 19 bases.

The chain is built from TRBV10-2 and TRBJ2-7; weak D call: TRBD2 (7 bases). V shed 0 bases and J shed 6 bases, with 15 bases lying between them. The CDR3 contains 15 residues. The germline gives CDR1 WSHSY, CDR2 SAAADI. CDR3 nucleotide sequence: TGCGCCAGCAGTGAGTCGGGGCAGGGGAGGGGCGAGCAGTACTTC. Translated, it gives CASSESGQGRGEQYF.

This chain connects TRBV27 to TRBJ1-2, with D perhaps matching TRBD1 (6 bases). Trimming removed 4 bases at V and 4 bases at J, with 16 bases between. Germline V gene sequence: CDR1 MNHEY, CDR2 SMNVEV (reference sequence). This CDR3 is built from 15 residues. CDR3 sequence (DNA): TGTGCCAGCAGTTCGGGGGGCGCGACTAGCTATGGCTACACCTTC. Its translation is CASSSGGATSYGYTF.

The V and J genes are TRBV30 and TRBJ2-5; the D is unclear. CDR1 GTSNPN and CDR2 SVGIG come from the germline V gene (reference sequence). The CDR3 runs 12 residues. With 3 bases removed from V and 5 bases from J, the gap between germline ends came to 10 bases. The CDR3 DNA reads TGTGCCTGGAGCTACGCGGCGGAGACCCAGTACTTC. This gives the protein CAWSYAAETQYF.

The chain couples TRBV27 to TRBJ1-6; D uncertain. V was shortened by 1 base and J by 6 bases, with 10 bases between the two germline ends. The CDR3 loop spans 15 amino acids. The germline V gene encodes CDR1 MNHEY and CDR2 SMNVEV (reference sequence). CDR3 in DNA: TGTGCCAGCAGTTTATTAGGCGGGGTTAATTCACCCCTCCACTTT. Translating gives CASSLLGGVNSPLHF.

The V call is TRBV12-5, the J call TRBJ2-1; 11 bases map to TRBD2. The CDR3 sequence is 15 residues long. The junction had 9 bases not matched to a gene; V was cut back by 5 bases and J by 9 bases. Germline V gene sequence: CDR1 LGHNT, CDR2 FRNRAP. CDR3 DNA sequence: TGTGCTAGTGGTCTCATAGCGGGGGGGCTGGGTGAGCAGTTCTTC. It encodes CASGLIAGGLGEQFF.

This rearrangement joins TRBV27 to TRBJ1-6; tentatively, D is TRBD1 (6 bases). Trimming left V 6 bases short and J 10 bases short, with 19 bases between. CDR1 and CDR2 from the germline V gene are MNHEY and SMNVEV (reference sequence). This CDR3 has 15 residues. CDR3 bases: TGTGCCAGCAGCAGTTTGGCGGGGGGCAACTCACCCCTCCACTTT. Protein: CASSSLAGGNSPLHF.

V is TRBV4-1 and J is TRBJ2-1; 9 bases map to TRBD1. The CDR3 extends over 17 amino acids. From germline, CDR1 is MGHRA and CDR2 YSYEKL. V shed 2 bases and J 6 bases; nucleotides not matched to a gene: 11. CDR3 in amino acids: CASSQKVRTGGFNEQFF. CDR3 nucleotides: TGCGCCAGCAGCCAAAAGGTACGCACAGGGGGCTTCAATGAGCAGTTCTTC.

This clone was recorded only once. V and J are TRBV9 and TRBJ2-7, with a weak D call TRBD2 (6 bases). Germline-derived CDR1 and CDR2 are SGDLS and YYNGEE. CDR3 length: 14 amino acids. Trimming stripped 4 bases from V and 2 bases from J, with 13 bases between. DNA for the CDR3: TGTGCCAGCAGCAGCCGGGACTTAACCTACGAGCAGTACTTC. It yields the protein CASSSRDLTYEQYF.

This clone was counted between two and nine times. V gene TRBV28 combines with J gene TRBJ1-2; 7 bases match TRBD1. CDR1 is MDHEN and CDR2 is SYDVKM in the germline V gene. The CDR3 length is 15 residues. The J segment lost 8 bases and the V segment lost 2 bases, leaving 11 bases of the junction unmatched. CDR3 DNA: TGTGCCAGCAGTTTAAGGGAGAAGGGGGCGCAGGGCTACACCTTC. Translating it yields CASSLREKGAQGYTF.

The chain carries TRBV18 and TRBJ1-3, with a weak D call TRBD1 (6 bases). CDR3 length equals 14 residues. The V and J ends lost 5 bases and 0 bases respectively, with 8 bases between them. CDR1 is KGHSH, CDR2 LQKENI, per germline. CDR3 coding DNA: TGTGCCAGCTCAACAGGGACCTCTGGAAACACCATATATTTT. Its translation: CASSTGTSGNTIYF.

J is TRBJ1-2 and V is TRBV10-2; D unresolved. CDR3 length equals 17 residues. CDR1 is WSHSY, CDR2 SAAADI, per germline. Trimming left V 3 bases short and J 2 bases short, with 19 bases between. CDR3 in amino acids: CASSDPGFREQNYGYTF. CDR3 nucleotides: TGCGCCAGCAGTGACCCCGGGTTTAGGGAGCAAAACTATGGCTACACCTTC.

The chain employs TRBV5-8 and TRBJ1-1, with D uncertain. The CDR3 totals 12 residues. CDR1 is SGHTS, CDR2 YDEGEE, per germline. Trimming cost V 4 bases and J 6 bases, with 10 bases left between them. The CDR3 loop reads CASSPGKAEAFF. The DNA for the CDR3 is TGTGCCAGCAGCCCGGGGAAAGCTGAAGCTTTCTTT.

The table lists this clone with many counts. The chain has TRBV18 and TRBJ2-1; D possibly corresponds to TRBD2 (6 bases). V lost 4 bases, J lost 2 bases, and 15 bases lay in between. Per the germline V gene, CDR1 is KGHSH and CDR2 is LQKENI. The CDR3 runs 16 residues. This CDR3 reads CASSLYSGTPYNEQFF. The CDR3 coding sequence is TGTGCCAGCTCACTTTACTCCGGGACTCCCTACAATGAGCAGTTCTTC.